The sample holds many counts of the clone carrying this T cell receptor (beta chain). TCRdb passed the 5' RACE reads through MiXCR, listing each CDR3 protein once. The sample includes 700,000 or so distinct CDR3 sequences, 21% of them seen just once. Germline CDR1 and CDR2: MNHEY and SVGAGI. The V end was cut by 3 bases, the J end by 7 bases, with 4 bases between. There are 12 residues in the CDR3. This entry comes from a study of identical twins. The same data also went into a second study, on T cells expressing NK-cell markers. Per that study: Out of eight donors sequenced, seven tested HCMV-seropositive and the remaining one seronegative.

This chain uses TRBV6-5 with TRBJ1-6; D is ambiguous. The source of this sequence is a woman between 18 and 29 years old in good health. Material: PBMCs. The CDR3 coding sequence is TGTGCCAGCAGTTATGGGAATTCACCCCTCCACTTT. It yields the protein CASSYGNSPLHF.